This T cell receptor (beta chain) was sequenced for a study of PD-1 blockade in classical Hodgkin lymphoma. Study outcomes and limitations: CD4+ TCR diversity, unlike CD8+, rose significantly by C4D1. Excluded were patients who started nivolumab under 1 year after ASCT, a group that had lower diversity. Partial responders and progressors had significantly lower baseline TCR diversity.

Time point defined: cycle 4 day 1 (C4D1), after five to seven weeks of nivolumab. Brentuximab vedotin exposure varied, and every patient relapsed after autologous stem cell transplantation. Best responses included complete response and partial response; otherwise, the best response was progressive disease. The sample holds a few counts of this clone. Its matching antigen is unknown. This CDR3 region has 13 residues. The ends were cut back, 4 bases at V and 7 bases at J, with 10 bases in the middle. Looked up from germline, CDR1 is MNHEY and CDR2 is SMNVEV (reference sequence). The protocol was immunoSEQ multiplex PCR, while the TCRdb copy is restricted to in-frame clones and leaves out a portion. This table has tens of thousands of clones, roughly 73% appearing once.

This chain uses TRBV27 with TRBJ2-2, with D unclear. The receptor comes from a human donor with classical Hodgkin lymphoma. This specimen was peripheral blood mononuclear cells (PBMCs), taken before the fourth cycle of nivolumab. The DNA of the CDR3 is TGTGCCAGCAGTTCCCAAAGGGACGGGGAGCTGTTTTTT. Amino acid sequence: CASSSQRDGELFF.